This T cell receptor (beta chain) was sequenced in a study of regulatory T cells in long-lasting Graves disease. Sequencing libraries for TCR beta were prepared with iRepertoire HTBI primers and Arm-PCR of CDR3 regions. In TCRdb, the multiplex PCR reads were re-called with MiXCR into one record per CDR3 protein. Among fewer than 550,000 distinct CDR3 sequences listed, 16% were seen once. This clonotype was seen at least ten times. CDR1 is MNHEY and CDR2 is SVGAGI in the germline V gene. Unmatched junction bases numbered 18, after V lost 4 bases and J lost 7 bases. The CDR3 is made up of 18 amino acids. Time point indicated: newly diagnosed GD, antithyroid drugs for less than 3 months. PBMC-derived RNA was used for the TCR library. In addition, the sample was reused for a study of T cells in Graves' hyperthyroidism and ophthalmopathy.

The chain combines TRBV6-5 with TRBJ2-3, with 9 bases identical to TRBD2. The source of this sequence is a young woman with Graves disease. This material consisted of peripheral blood mononuclear cells (PBMCs), taken at new diagnosis, from a patient treated with antithyroid drugs. The CDR3 protein is CASSLRLAGVPKFHTQYF. The CDR3 coding sequence is TGTGCCAGCAGTTTAAGATTAGCGGGAGTACCAAAATTCCATACGCAGTATTTT.